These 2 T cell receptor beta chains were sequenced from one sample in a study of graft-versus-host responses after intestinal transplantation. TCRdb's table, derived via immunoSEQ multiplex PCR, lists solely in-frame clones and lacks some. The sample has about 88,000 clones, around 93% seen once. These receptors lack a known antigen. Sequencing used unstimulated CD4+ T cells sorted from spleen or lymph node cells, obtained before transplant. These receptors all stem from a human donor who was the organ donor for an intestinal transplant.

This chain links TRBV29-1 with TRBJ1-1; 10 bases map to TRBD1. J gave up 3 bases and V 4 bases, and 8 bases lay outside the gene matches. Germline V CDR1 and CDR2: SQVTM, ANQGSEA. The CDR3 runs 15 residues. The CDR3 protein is CSVGNPGTGDTEAFF. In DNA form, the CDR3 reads TGCAGCGTTGGGAACCCCGGGACAGGGGACACTGAAGCTTTCTTT.

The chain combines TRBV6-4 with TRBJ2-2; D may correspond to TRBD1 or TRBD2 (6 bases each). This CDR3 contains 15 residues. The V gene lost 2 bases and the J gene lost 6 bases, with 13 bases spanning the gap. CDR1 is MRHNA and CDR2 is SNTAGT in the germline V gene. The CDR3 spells CASSDLTGASGELFF. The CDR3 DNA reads TGTGCCAGCAGTGACCTGACGGGGGCTTCCGGGGAGCTGTTTTTT.